These 20 T cell receptor beta chains share one sample of origin, sequenced in a study of metastatic and nonmetastatic thyroid tumors. TCRdb used MiXCR to call clones anew from the PCR reads. The sample shows roughly 40,000 clones, 9.5% to 13% of them seen only once. No patient received treatment before thyroid surgery. Sample: blood. The receptor source for this set is a male donor with papillary thyroid cancer or a benign thyroid nodule (not recorded which). Some clones in this sample may be carry-over from other donors' samples.

This clone was found many times. This chain joins TRBV7-2 and TRBJ1-1, with TRBD1 identical over 7 bases. V lost 8 bases, J lost 8 bases, and 8 bases stayed unmatched. This CDR3 spans 12 amino acids. Germline V CDR1 and CDR2: SGHTA, FQGNSA. Written as DNA, the CDR3 is TGTGCCAGCTCCAGGGGGGGGACAGAAGCTTTCTTT. The encoded protein is CASSRGGTEAFF.

This clone was counted ten times or more. This chain joins TRBV7-9 and TRBJ1-2; no definite D call. This CDR3 region has 13 residues. The germline CDR1 and CDR2 sequences are SEHNR and FQNEAQ (reference sequence). The V end was cut by 7 bases, the J end by 7 bases, with 16 bases between. CDR3 sequence (DNA): TGTGCCAGCATCTCTAGGGAGGCGGGTGGCTACACCTTC. Residues: CASISREAGGYTF.

This clone was seen at least ten times. The J gene is TRBJ1-1, the V gene TRBV7-2, with D perhaps matching TRBD1 (5 bases). This CDR3 region has 14 residues. Between the trimmed V and J ends, which lost 4 bases and 0 bases, there was a span of 9 bases. Germline values: CDR1 SGHTA, CDR2 FQGNSA. In nucleotides, the CDR3 is TGTGCCAGCAGCTCACAGGTTTTGAACACTGAAGCTTTCTTT. It yields the protein CASSSQVLNTEAFF.

At least ten counts were recorded for this clone. J is TRBJ2-7 and V is TRBV2; D is perhaps TRBD2 (6 bases). Germline-derived CDR1 and CDR2 are SNHLY and FYNNEI. This CDR3 spans 14 amino acids. V lost 5 bases, J lost 4 bases, and 15 bases lay in between. The CDR3 DNA follows: TGTGCCAGCAGTCCCGGAACGGGAGAGTACGAGCAGTACTTC. Translated, it gives CASSPGTGEYEQYF.

There are many counts of this clone. The chain joins TRBV10-2 to TRBJ1-1; D might be TRBD1 (6 bases). This CDR3 has 13 residues. Trimming left V 3 bases short and J 7 bases short, with 12 bases between. The germline gives CDR1 WSHSY, CDR2 SAAADI. The CDR3 region is CASSEGQLYEAFF. CDR3 bases: TGCGCCAGCAGTGAAGGACAGTTGTATGAAGCTTTCTTT.

This clone was observed at least ten times. CDR3 sequence reads: CASSLLLADYGYTF. The CDR3 DNA reads as TGTGCCAGCAGCTTGCTCCTAGCGGACTATGGCTACACCTTC. The chain uses TRBV7-9 and TRBJ1-2; no reliable D call. V lost 3 bases and J lost 3, with 11 bases in between. Germline CDR1 SEHNR, CDR2 FQNEAQ (reference sequence). The CDR3 consists of 14 residues.

This clone was observed at least ten times. The V call is TRBV28, the J call TRBJ2-1; D unclear. The CDR3 consists of 14 residues. Germline V gene data show CDR1 as MDHEN and CDR2 as SYDVKM. V was pared by 1 base and J by 3 bases, with 7 bases between. The CDR3 bases are TGTGCCAGCAGTTTATTCGGCGGCTACAATGAGCAGTTCTTC. It yields the protein CASSLFGGYNEQFF.

This clone was recorded at least ten times. The J gene is TRBJ2-3, the V gene TRBV7-9; 10 nucleotides match TRBD2. Germline CDR1 SEHNR, CDR2 FQNEAQ (reference sequence). This CDR3 comprises 15 residues. J gave up 4 bases and V 5 bases, and 6 bases lay outside the gene matches. The CDR3: CASSKLAGVSDTQYF. The CDR3 DNA sequence: TGTGCCAGCAGCAAGCTAGCGGGAGTCTCAGATACGCAGTATTTT.

This clone was observed a single time. A single base separates this from a much larger clone, so it may be a read error. The chain carries TRBV30 and TRBJ2-1; 9 positions agree with TRBD2. CDR1 and CDR2 (germline): GTSNPN, SVGIG (reference sequence). The length of the CDR3 is 14 residues. V was pared by 4 bases and J by 7 bases, with 8 bases of the junction left unmatched. The CDR3 DNA sequence: TGTGCCTGGATTGATGGCGGGAGGGTGAATGAGCAGTTCTTC. This codes for CAWIDGGRVNEQFF.

This clone was observed many times. The chain recombines TRBV9 with TRBJ2-1; maybe TRBD2 (6 bases). From germline, CDR1 is SGDLS and CDR2 YYNGEE. There are 15 residues in the CDR3. Trimming removed 2 bases at V and 7 bases at J, with 16 bases between. CDR3 amino acids: CASSVSGPRGNEQFF. In nucleotides, the CDR3 is TGTGCCAGCAGCGTCAGCGGGCCCCGGGGGAATGAGCAGTTCTTC.

This clone was seen many times. This chain uses TRBV28 with TRBJ2-5; 9 nucleotides agree with TRBD1. The CDR3 has 15 amino acids. V gave up 8 bases and J gave up 2 bases; unmatched junction bases: 9. The V gene's germline CDR1 is MDHEN and CDR2 SYDVKM. Here the CDR3 reads CASSEGTGTQETQYF. The CDR3 nucleotides read TGTGCCAGCTCAGAGGGGACAGGGACGCAAGAGACCCAGTACTTC.

This clone was seen many times. CDR3 in amino acids: CASSAGTGQETQYF. The CDR3 DNA reads TGTGCCAGCAGCGCAGGGACAGGGCAAGAGACCCAGTACTTC. This chain uses TRBV9 with TRBJ2-5; 9 positions match TRBD1. CDR1 is SGDLS and CDR2 is YYNGEE in the germline V gene. The CDR3 is 14 residues long. V shed 3 bases and J 2 bases; nucleotides not matched to a gene: 2. The variable domain in full, with the rest retrieved from reference TRBV9 and TRBJ2-5, is DSGVTQTPKHLITATGQRVTLRCSPRSGDLSVYWYQQSLDQGLQFLIQYYNGEERAKGNILERFSAQQFPDLHSELNLSSLELGDSALYFCASSAGTGQETQYFGPGTRLLVL.

This clone has a count of ten or more. The V gene is TRBV10-1, the J gene TRBJ2-3, with 13 bases aligning to TRBD2. The length of the CDR3 is 18 residues. V shed 0 bases and J 0 bases; nucleotides not matched to a gene: 3. In germline, CDR1 is WNHNN, CDR2 SYGVQD (reference sequence). The CDR3, as DNA: TGCGCCAGCAGTGAGTCCGGGACTAGCGGGACTAGCACAGATACGCAGTATTTT. Translated: CASSESGTSGTSTDTQYF.

In its sample, this clone was seen many times. The chain is built from TRBV28 and TRBJ1-2, with D unresolved. CDR3 size: 12 residues. The V end lost 2 bases, the J end lost 8 bases, and 9 bases lay between the germline ends. Germline-derived CDR1 and CDR2 are MDHEN and SYDVKM. The CDR3 here is CASSLESGGYTF. CDR3 bases: TGTGCCAGCAGTTTAGAATCGGGAGGCTACACCTTC.

This clone has only a few counts. Mismatch with germline at one junction end may stem from a read error. The V call is TRBV28, the J call TRBJ2-7; D is unclear. From germline, CDR1 is MDHEN and CDR2 SYDVKM. The CDR3 runs 12 residues. The CDR3 DNA reads as TGTGCCGCATCGACCGGGTGGAACGAGCAGTGCTTC. As protein: CAASTGWNEQCF. The full variable domain, with the rest looked up from reference TRBV28 and TRBJ2-7, is DVKVTQSSRYLVKRTGEKVFLECVQDMDHENMFWYRQDPGLGLRLIYFSYDVKMKEKGDIPEGYSVSREKKERFSLILESASTNQTSMYLCAASTGWNEQCFGPGTRLTVT.

This clone has ten or more counts. The chain combines TRBV7-2 with TRBJ2-5; 11 bases line up with TRBD1. Germline values: CDR1 SGHTA, CDR2 FQGNSA. V gave up 5 bases and J gave up 5 bases; unmatched junction bases: 7. The CDR3 spans 15 residues. Here the CDR3 reads CASSPPGTGGETQYF. CDR3 DNA: TGTGCCAGCAGCCCACCCGGGACAGGGGGGGAGACCCAGTACTTC.

CDR3 sequence reads: CASSFRAGQDAQYF. The CDR3 nucleotides are TGTGCCAGCAGCTTCCGGGCAGGGCAAGACGCTCAGTATTTT. V is TRBV7-2 and J is TRBJ2-3, with D tentatively TRBD1 (5 bases). This CDR3 comprises 14 residues. The germline V gene encodes CDR1 SGHTA and CDR2 FQGNSA. Deletions cut 3 bases from V and 12 bases from J, with 19 bases between.

This clone was recorded at least ten times. The chain uses TRBV4-3 and TRBJ2-7, with TRBD2 as a possible D gene (5 bases). The CDR3 sequence is 15 residues long. V lost 4 bases to trimming and J lost 2 bases, with 15 bases between them. The V gene's germline CDR1 is LGHNA and CDR2 YSLEER. The CDR3: CASSPDPGKTYEQYF. The CDR3 DNA sequence: TGCGCCAGCAGCCCGGATCCGGGAAAGACCTACGAGCAGTACTTC.

In its sample, this clone was seen many times. The chain links TRBV4-1 to TRBJ2-2; D could derive from TRBD1 or TRBD2 (7 bases each). There are 16 residues in the CDR3. The V end was cut by 3 bases, the J end by 3 bases, with 14 bases between. Germline values: CDR1 MGHRA, CDR2 YSYEKL. The CDR3 loop reads CASSHGSGGDTGELFF. The DNA of the CDR3 is TGCGCCAGCAGCCACGGCTCAGGGGGGGACACCGGGGAGCTGTTTTTT.

This clone was seen ten or more times. Being one base from a much bigger clone, this may be a read error. This sequence joins TRBV6-2 or TRBV6-3 and TRBJ2-2, with D uncertain. Germline assignment: CDR1 MNHEY and CDR2 SVGEGT. The CDR3 is 13 residues long. Here the CDR3 reads CAGSYSLPGELFF. In DNA, the CDR3 is TGTGCCGGCAGTTACTCGTTACCCGGGGAGCTGTTTTTT.